One sample yielded the 19 T cell receptor beta chains listed below, sequenced in a study of control samples from healthy donors and cancer patients. Here immunoSEQ multiplex PCR was the method, and the copy in TCRdb shows in-frame clones only, minus some. Among more than 25,000 clones listed, around 90% were seen once. The sequencing input was formalin-fixed, paraffin-embedded tissue. These receptors all stem from a female donor with melanoma.

This sequence joins TRBV5-6 and TRBJ1-1, with 8 bases that match TRBD1. The CDR3 is 15 residues long. Germline lookup yields CDR1 SGHDT and CDR2 YYEEEE. The V and J ends lost 4 bases and 5 bases, in that order; junction bases with no gene match: 10. CDR3 protein: CASSGMTGVGTEAFF. DNA of the CDR3: TGTGCCAGCAGCGGTATGACAGGGGTGGGTACTGAAGCTTTCTTT. Filled out from reference TRBV5-6 and TRBJ1-1, the complete variable domain reads DAGVTQSPTHLIKTRGQQVTLRCSPKSGHDTVSWYQQALGQGPQFIFQYYEEEERQRGNFPDRFSGHQFPNYSSELNVNALLLGDSALYLCASSGMTGVGTEAFFGQGTRLTVV.

The J gene is TRBJ1-3, the V gene TRBV29-1; D ambiguous. The ends were cut back, 3 bases at V and 8 bases at J, with 8 bases in the middle. CDR1 is SQVTM and CDR2 is ANQGSEA in the germline V gene. The CDR3 totals 11 residues. CDR3 sequence reads: CSVDRGDTIYF. In DNA, the CDR3 is TGCAGCGTTGATCGTGGTGACACCATATATTTT.

The rearrangement joins TRBV5-6 to TRBJ1-4, with 7 positions matching TRBD1. The V gene's germline CDR1 is SGHDT and CDR2 YYEEEE. Unmatched junction bases numbered 10, after V lost 3 bases and J lost 5 bases. The CDR3 runs to 16 residues. CDR3 sequence (DNA): TGTGCCAGCAGCTGGGTGCGGTCAGGGGGGAATGAAAAACTGTTTTTT. Amino acid sequence: CASSWVRSGGNEKLFF.

The chain combines TRBV19 with TRBJ2-1; D uncertain. V was shortened by 0 bases and J by 9 bases, with 12 bases between the two germline ends. In germline, CDR1 is LNHDA, CDR2 SQIVND (reference sequence). The CDR3 totals 14 residues. The CDR3: CASSIDLGLGEQFF. CDR3 in DNA: TGTGCCAGTAGTATAGATCTAGGGCTAGGTGAGCAGTTCTTC.

The chain recombines TRBV4-1 with TRBJ2-5; 9 bases match TRBD2. Germline V gene sequence: CDR1 MGHRA, CDR2 YSYEKL. V shed 1 base and J 5 bases; nucleotides not matched to a gene: 5. This CDR3 spans 15 amino acids. The chain's CDR3 is CASSQVSGGRETQYF. The CDR3 nucleotides read TGCGCCAGCAGCCAAGTAAGCGGGGGGAGGGAGACCCAGTACTTC.

The chain carries TRBV5-1 and TRBJ2-3; 7 positions match TRBD2. The germline gives CDR1 SGHRS, CDR2 YFSETQ. This CDR3 spans 15 amino acids. V lost 4 bases and J lost 0; bases outside the gene matches: 5. The CDR3 spells CASSPISGSTDTQYF. The CDR3 DNA is TGCGCCAGCAGCCCAATTAGCGGGAGCACAGATACGCAGTATTTT.

This clone was seen once. The rearrangement links TRBV5-5 to TRBJ1-1; D gene unclear. The CDR3 consists of 14 residues. Germline loops: CDR1 SGHKS, CDR2 YYEKEE (reference sequence). V dropped 2 bases and J dropped 5 bases, with 13 bases sitting between them. CDR3 in amino acids: CASSFTVGRTEAFF. The CDR3 DNA sequence: TGTGCCAGCAGCTTTACGGTGGGGAGGACTGAAGCTTTCTTT.

As for this clone: The DNA is left out, because the CDR3 cannot be placed on it with certainty; the CDR3 is given as TCRdb lists it. The chain employs TRBV24-1 and TRBJ1-3. The germline V gene has CDR1 KGHDR and CDR2 SFDVKD. Including both end residues, the CDR3 is 23 amino acids long. Here the CDR3 reads CATSDLGPMTNTIYFGEGFTIYF.

The V call is TRBV18, the J call TRBJ1-1; the D gene is possibly TRBD1 (6 bases). CDR1 is KGHSH and CDR2 is LQKENI in the germline V gene. V gave up 4 bases and J gave up 1 base, with 10 bases separating them. The CDR3 covers 14 residues. CDR3 sequence reads: CASSHLDRNTEAFF. The CDR3 nucleotides read TGTGCCAGCTCACACCTGGACAGGAACACTGAAGCTTTCTTT.

V gene TRBV4-3 combines with J gene TRBJ2-6, with 7 bases lining up with TRBD2. Germline loops: CDR1 LGHNA, CDR2 YSLEER. V trimming: 0 bases; J trimming: 0 bases; junction bases outside the gene matches: 2. The CDR3 is 17 residues long. The DNA for the CDR3 is TGCGCCAGCAGCCAAGAGGGGGGGATCTCTGGGGCCAACGTCCTGACTTTC. Translating it yields CASSQEGGISGANVLTF.

This clone was detected only once. The chain recombines TRBV6-5 with TRBJ1-1; 8 nucleotides line up with TRBD1. V shed 7 bases, J shed 4 bases, and the junction held 5 bases outside the gene matches. The CDR3 runs to 13 residues. Germline CDR1 and CDR2: MNHEY and SVGAGI. The CDR3 loop is CASKMTGVTEAFF. The CDR3 DNA reads as TGTGCCAGCAAGATGACAGGGGTCACTGAAGCTTTCTTT.

In this sample, this clone turned up once. The rearrangement joins TRBV2 to TRBJ2-1; D is undetermined. V lost 4 bases, J lost 4 bases, and 8 bases lay in between. This CDR3 spans 13 amino acids. In germline, CDR1 is SNHLY, CDR2 FYNNEI. Here the CDR3 reads CASSAVVYNEQFF. CDR3 coding DNA: TGTGCCAGCAGTGCTGTAGTATACAATGAGCAGTTCTTC.

Concerning this clone itself: Other DNA sequences within the sample encode an identical CDR3. The chain has TRBV13 and TRBJ2-3; possibly TRBD2 for D (6 bases). The CDR3 spans 14 residues. Germline assignment: CDR1 PRHDT and CDR2 FYEKMQ (reference sequence). V was cut by 1 base and J by 6 bases, with 11 bases left in between. The CDR3 nucleotides read TGTGCCAGCAGCTTAGCTAGCGTGGGCGATACGCAGTATTTT. Translating it yields CASSLASVGDTQYF.

The V call is TRBV7-2, the J call TRBJ1-1, with D uncertain. CDR1 and CDR2 (germline): SGHTA, FQGNSA. The CDR3 contains 11 residues. Trimming took 4 bases from V and 7 from J, leaving 7 bases between them. CDR3 sequence: CASSSPYEAFF. The CDR3 region has the DNA TGTGCCAGCAGCTCACCGTATGAAGCTTTCTTT.

This chain joins TRBV5-6 and TRBJ1-1, with a possible D match to TRBD1 (5 bases). This CDR3 is built from 15 residues. Per the germline V gene, CDR1 is SGHDT and CDR2 is YYEEEE. Trimming pared 4 bases from V and 6 bases from J, leaving 19 bases between. In DNA form, the CDR3 reads TGTGCCAGCAGCCCACTTTTCGGGGCTCGGGCTGAAGCTTTCTTT. Its translation: CASSPLFGARAEAFF.

This clone has only one observation. The chain recombines TRBV12-3 or TRBV12-4 with TRBJ1-5; no reliable D call. The CDR3 contains 13 residues. Trimming took 2 bases from V and 3 from J, leaving 5 bases between them. CDR3 in DNA: TGTGCCAGCAGTTTATCTGCCAATCAGCCCCAGCATTTT. Its protein is CASSLSANQPQHF.

The V and J genes are TRBV19 and TRBJ1-1; 9 positions match TRBD1. Germline V gene sequence: CDR1 LNHDA, CDR2 SQIVND (reference sequence). This CDR3 region has 14 residues. V gave up 6 bases and J gave up 2 bases; unmatched junction bases: 4. The CDR3 nucleotides read TGTGCCAGTAGCCGGACAGGGGTAAACACTGAAGCTTTCTTT. It codes for CASSRTGVNTEAFF. The full variable domain, rest sourced from reference TRBV19 and TRBJ1-1, is DGGITQSPKYLFRKEGQNVTLSCEQNLNHDAMYWYRQDPGQGLRLIYYSQIVNDFQKGDIAEGYSVSREKKESFPLTVTSAQKNPTAFYLCASSRTGVNTEAFFGQGTRLTVV.

The chain combines TRBV11-3 with TRBJ1-1, with D hard to call. The germline V and J ends were trimmed by 1 base and 3 bases, with 6 bases remaining between them. The germline CDR1 and CDR2 sequences are SGHNT and YENEEA. This CDR3 is built from 13 residues. DNA of the CDR3: TGTGCCAGCAGCTTAGTCTGGTACACTGAAGCTTTCTTT. It is translated as CASSLVWYTEAFF. Full variable domain (outside the CDR3, taken from reference TRBV11-3 and TRBJ1-1): EAGVVQSPRYKIIEKKQPVAFWCNPISGHNTLYWYLQNLGQGPELLIRYENEEAVDDSQLPKDRFSAERLKGVDSTLKIQPAELGDSAVYLCASSLVWYTEAFFGQGTRLTVV.

The chain uses TRBV7-2 and TRBJ2-5; 9 nucleotides line up with TRBD2. Trimming cost V 3 bases and J 5 bases; bases outside gene matches: 10. The CDR3 has 16 amino acids. Germline V gene sequence: CDR1 SGHTA, CDR2 FQGNSA. The CDR3 DNA sequence: TGTGCCAGCAGCTTTGGCCCACTGGCGGGGGGGGAGACCCAGTACTTC. This gives the protein CASSFGPLAGGETQYF.